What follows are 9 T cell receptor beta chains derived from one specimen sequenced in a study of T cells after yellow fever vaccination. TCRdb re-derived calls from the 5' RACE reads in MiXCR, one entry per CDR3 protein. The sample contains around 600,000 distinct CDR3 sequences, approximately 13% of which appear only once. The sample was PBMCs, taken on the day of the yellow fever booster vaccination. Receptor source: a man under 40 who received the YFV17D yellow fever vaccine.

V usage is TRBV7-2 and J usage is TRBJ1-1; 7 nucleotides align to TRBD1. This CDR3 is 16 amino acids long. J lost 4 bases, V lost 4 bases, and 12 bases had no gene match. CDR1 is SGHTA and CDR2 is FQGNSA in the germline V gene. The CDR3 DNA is TGTGCCAGCAGCTGGATTCTGACAGGGACCGGCACTGAAGCTTTCTTT. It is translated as CASSWILTGTGTEAFF.

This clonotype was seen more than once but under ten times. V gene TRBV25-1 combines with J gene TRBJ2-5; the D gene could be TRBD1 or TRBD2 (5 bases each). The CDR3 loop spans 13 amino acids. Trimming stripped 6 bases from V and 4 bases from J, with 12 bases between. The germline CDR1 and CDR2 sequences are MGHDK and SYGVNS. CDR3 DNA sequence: TGTGCCAGCAGAGCCCCAGGGAGAGAGACCCAGTACTTC. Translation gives CASRAPGRETQYF.

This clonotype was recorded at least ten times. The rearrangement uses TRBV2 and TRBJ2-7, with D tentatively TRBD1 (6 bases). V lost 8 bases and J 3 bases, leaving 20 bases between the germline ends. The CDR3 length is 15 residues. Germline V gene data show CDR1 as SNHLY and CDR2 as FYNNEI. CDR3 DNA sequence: TGTGCCAGCTGGGGGAATAGGGACACCCTCTACGAGCAGTACTTC. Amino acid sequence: CASWGNRDTLYEQYF. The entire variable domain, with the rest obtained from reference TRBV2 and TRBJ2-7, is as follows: EPEVTQTPSHQVTQMGQEVILRCVPISNHLYFYWYRQILGQKVEFLVSFYNNEISEKSEIFDDQFSVERPDGSNFTLKIRSTKLEDSAMYFCASWGNRDTLYEQYFGPGTRLTVT.

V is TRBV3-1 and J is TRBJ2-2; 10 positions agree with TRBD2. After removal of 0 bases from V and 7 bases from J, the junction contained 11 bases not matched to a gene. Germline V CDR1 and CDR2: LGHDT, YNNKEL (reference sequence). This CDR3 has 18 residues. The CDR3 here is CASSQDWASGRLGGELFF. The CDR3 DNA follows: TGTGCCAGCAGCCAAGATTGGGCTAGCGGGAGATTGGGCGGGGAGCTGTTTTTT.

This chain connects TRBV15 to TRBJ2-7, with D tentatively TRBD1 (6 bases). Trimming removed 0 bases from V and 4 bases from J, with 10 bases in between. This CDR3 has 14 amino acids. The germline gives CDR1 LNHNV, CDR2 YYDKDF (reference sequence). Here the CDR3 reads CATSREQGLYEQYF. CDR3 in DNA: TGTGCCACCAGCAGAGAACAGGGATTGTACGAGCAGTACTTC.

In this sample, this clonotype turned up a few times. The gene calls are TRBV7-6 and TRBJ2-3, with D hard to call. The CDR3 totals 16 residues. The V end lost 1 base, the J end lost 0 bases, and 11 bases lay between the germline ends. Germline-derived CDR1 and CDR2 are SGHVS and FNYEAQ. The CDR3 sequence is CASSLVGTISTDTQYF. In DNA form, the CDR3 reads TGTGCCAGCAGCTTAGTCGGTACTATCAGCACAGATACGCAGTATTTT.

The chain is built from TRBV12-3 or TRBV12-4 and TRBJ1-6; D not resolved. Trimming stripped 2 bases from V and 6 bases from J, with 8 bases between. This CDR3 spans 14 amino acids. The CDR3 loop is CASSLYKANSPLHF. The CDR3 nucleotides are TGTGCCAGCAGTTTATATAAGGCTAATTCACCCCTCCACTTT.

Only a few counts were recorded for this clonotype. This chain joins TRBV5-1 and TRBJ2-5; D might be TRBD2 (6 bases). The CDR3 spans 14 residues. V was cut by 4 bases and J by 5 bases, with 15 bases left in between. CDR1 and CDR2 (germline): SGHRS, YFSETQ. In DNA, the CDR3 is TGCGCCAGCAGCCAGGGCGGAGGGTTCGAGACCCAGTACTTC. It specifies CASSQGGGFETQYF.

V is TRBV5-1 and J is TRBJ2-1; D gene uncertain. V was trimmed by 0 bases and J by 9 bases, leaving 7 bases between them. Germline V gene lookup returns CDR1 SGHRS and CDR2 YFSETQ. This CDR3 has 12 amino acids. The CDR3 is CASSLDGPEQFF. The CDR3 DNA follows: TGCGCCAGCAGCTTGGACGGCCCTGAGCAGTTCTTC.